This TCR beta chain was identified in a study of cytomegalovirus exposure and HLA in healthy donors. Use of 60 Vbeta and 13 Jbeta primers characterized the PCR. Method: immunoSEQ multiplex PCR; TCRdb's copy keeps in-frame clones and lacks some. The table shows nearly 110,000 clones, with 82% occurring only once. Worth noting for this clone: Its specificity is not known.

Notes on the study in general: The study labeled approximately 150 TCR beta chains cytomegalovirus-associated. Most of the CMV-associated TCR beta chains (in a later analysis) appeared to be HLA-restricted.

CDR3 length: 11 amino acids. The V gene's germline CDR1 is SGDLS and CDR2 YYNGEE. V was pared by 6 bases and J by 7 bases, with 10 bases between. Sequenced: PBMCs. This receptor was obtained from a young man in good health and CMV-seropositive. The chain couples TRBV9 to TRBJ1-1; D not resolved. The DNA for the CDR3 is TGTGCCAGCACTACAGCCGGTGAAGCTTTCTTT. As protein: CASTTAGEAFF.